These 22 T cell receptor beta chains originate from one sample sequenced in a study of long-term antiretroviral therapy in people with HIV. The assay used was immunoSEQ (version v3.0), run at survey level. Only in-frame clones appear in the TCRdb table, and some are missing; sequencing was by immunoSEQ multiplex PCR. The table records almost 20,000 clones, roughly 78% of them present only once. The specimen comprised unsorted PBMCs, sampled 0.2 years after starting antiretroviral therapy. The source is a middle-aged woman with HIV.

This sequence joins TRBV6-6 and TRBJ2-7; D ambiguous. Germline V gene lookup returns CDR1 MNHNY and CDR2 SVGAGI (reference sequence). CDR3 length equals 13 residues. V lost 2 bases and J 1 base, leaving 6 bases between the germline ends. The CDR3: CASSYRSSYEQYF. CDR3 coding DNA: TGTGCCAGCAGTTACAGGAGTTCCTACGAGCAGTACTTC.

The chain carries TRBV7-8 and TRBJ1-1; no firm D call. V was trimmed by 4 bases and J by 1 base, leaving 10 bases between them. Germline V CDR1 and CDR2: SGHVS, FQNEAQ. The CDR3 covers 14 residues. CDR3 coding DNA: TGTGCCAGCAGCTCCCAAGTGGGGAACACTGAAGCTTTCTTT. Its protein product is CASSSQVGNTEAFF.

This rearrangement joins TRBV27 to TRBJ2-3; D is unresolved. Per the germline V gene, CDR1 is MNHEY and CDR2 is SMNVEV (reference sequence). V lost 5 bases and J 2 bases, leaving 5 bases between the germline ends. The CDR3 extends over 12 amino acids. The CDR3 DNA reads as TGTGCCAGCAGTACCCCCACAGATACGCAGTATTTT. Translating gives CASSTPTDTQYF.

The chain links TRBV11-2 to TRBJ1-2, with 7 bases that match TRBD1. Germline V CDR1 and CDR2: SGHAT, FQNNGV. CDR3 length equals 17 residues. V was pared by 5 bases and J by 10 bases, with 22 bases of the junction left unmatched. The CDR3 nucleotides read TGTGCCAGCAGCCCCCTCAGGGCCTGGGGGGCCAGGGGGGACTACACCTTC. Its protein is CASSPLRAWGARGDYTF. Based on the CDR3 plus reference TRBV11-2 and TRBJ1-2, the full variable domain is EAGVAQSPRYKIIEKRQSVAFWCNPISGHATLYWYQQILGQGPKLLIQFQNNGVVDDSQLPKDRFSAERLKGVDSTLKIQPAKLEDSAVYLCASSPLRAWGARGDYTFGSGTRLTVV.

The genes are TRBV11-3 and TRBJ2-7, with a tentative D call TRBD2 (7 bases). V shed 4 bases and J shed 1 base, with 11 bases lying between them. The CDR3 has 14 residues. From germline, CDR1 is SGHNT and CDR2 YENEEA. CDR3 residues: CASSSGGSSYEQYF. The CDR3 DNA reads TGTGCCAGCAGCTCGGGGGGCTCTTCCTACGAGCAGTACTTC.

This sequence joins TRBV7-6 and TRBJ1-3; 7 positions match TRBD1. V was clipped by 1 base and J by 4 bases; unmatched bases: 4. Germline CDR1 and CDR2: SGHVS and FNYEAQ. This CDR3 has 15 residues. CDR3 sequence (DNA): TGTGCCAGCAGCTTAGACAGGGGATCCGGAAACACCATATATTTT. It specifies CASSLDRGSGNTIYF.

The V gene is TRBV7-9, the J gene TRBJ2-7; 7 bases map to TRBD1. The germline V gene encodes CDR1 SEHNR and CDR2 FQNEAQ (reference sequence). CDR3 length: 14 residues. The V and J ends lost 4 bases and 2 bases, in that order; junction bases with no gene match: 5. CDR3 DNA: TGTGCCAGCAGCTCCGGGACAGCTCCCTACGAGCAGTACTTC. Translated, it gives CASSSGTAPYEQYF.

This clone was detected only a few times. CDR3 protein: CASSLTQGGENIQYF. DNA of the CDR3: TGTGCCAGCAGCTTGACACAGGGTGGGGAAAACATTCAGTACTTC. The V call is TRBV7-9, the J call TRBJ2-4; D is perhaps TRBD1 (6 bases). The CDR3 sequence is 15 residues long. Germline CDR1 reads SEHNR; CDR2 reads FQNEAQ (reference sequence). V was shortened by 3 bases and J by 5 bases, with 14 bases between the two germline ends.

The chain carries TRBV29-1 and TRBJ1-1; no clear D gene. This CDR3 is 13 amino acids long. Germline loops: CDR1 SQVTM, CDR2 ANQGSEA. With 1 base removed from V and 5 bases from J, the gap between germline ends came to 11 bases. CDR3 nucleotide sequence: TGCAGCGTTGAAGGCCCTGCTGCGACTGAAGCTTTCTTT. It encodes CSVEGPAATEAFF.

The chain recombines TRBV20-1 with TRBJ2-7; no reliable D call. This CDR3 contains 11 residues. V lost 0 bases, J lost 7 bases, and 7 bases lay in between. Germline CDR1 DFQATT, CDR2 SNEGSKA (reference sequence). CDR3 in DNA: TGCAGTGCTAGAGATTTGGGGGAGCAGTACTTC. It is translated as CSARDLGEQYF.

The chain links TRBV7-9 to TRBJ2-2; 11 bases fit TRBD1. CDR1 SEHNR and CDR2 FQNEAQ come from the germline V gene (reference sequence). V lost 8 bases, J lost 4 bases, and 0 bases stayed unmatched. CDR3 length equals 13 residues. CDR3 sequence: CASGQGATGELFF. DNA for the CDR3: TGTGCCAGCGGACAGGGGGCCACCGGGGAGCTGTTTTTT.

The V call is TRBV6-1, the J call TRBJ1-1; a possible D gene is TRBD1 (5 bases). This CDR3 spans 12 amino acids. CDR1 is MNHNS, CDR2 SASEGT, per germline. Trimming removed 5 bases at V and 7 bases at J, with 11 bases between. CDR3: CASSLQGIEAFF. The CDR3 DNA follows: TGTGCCAGCAGTCTCCAGGGAATTGAAGCTTTCTTT.

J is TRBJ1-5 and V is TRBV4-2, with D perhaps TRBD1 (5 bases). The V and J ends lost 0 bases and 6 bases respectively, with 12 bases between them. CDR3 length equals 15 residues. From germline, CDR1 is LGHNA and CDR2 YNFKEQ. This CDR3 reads CASSQDPRGGQPQHF. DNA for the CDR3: TGTGCCAGCAGCCAAGATCCCCGGGGGGGTCAGCCCCAGCATTTT.

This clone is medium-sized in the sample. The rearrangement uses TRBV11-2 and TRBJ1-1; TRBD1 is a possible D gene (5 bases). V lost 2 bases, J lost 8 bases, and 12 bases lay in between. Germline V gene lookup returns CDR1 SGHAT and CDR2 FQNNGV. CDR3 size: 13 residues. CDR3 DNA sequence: TGTGCCAGCAGCTTATTAGAAGGGGTGGAAGCTTTCTTT. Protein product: CASSLLEGVEAFF.

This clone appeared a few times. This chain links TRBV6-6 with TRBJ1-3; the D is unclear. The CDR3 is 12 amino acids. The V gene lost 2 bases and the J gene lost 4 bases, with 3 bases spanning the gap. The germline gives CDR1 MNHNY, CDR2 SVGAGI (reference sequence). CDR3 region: CASSYEGNTIYF. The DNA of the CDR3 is TGTGCCAGCAGTTACGAGGGAAACACCATATATTTT.

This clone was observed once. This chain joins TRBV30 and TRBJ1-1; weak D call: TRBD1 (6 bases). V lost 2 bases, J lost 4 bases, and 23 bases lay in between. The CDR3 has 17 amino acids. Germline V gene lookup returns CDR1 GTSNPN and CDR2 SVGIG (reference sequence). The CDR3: CAWSKTGQGRGITEAFF. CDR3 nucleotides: TGTGCCTGGAGTAAGACGGGACAAGGAAGGGGGATCACTGAAGCTTTCTTT.

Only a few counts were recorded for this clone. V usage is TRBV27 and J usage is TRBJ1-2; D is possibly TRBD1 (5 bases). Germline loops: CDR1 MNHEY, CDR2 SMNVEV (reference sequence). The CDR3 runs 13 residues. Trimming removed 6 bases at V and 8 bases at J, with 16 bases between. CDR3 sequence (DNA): TGTGCCAGCAGCCCCGAAGGGGTGCAGGGCTACACCTTC. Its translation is CASSPEGVQGYTF.

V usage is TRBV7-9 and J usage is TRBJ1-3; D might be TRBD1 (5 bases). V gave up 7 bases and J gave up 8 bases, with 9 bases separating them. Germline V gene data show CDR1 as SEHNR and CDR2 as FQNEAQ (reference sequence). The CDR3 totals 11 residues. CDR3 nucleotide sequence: TGTGCCAGCACTGGGGGGGACACCATATATTTT. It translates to CASTGGDTIYF.

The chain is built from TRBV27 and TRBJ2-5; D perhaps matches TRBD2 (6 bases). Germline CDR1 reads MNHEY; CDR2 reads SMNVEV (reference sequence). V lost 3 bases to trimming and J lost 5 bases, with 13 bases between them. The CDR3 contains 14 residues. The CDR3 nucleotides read TGTGCCAGCAGTTTGGGTGGGAGCGGGGAGACCCAGTACTTC. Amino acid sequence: CASSLGGSGETQYF.

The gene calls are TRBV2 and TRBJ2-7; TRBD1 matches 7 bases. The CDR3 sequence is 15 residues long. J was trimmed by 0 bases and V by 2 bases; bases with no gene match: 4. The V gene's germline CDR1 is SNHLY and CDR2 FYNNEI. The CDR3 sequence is CASSELGQLSYEQYF. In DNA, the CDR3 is TGTGCCAGCAGTGAACTGGGACAGCTCTCCTACGAGCAGTACTTC. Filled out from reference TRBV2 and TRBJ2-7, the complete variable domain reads EPEVTQTPSHQVTQMGQEVILRCVPISNHLYFYWYRQILGQKVEFLVSFYNNEISEKSEIFDDQFSVERPDGSNFTLKIRSTKLEDSAMYFCASSELGQLSYEQYFGPGTRLTVT.

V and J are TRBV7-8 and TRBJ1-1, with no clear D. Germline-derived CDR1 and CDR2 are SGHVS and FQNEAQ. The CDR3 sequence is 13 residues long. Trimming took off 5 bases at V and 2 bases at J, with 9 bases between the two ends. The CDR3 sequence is CASSRAGNTEAFF. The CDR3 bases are TGTGCCAGCAGCCGGGCGGGAAACACTGAAGCTTTCTTT.

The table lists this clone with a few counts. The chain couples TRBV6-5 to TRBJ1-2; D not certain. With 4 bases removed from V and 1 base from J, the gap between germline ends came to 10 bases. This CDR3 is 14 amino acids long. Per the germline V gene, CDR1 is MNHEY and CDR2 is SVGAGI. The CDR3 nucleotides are TGTGCCAGCAGTTCCCCGGCAGTTAACTATGGCTACACCTTC. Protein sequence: CASSSPAVNYGYTF.